This T cell receptor (beta chain) originates from a study of T cell responses to AZD1222 COVID-19 vaccine. Study summary: Second-dose groups at about 4 or about 12 weeks were pooled. Study conclusions and caveats: Epitopes outside B.1.351 and B.1.1.7 mutated regions reportedly drew nearly half of spike TCRs. The donor cohort was predominantly white British with a female majority, and clonal diversity may have been underestimated.

The V end was cut by 0 bases, the J end by 7 bases, with 12 bases between. This CDR3 has 14 residues. Germline V gene sequence: CDR1 MNHEY, CDR2 SVGAGI. The method was immunoSEQ multiplex PCR; TCRdb's version includes in-frame clones alone and lacks a portion of them. The repertoire holds approximately 130,000 clones, with 93% as singletons. With regard to this clone: The target antigen is unknown.

This receptor was obtained from an adult in good health. The V gene is TRBV6-5, the J gene TRBJ1-2; the D gene is possibly TRBD1 (6 bases). The sample in question was peripheral blood, obtained on day 0 of AZD1222 vaccination. The CDR3 bases are TGTGCCAGCAGTTACTCGACGGGGGGCCGTGGCTACACCTTC. Amino acids: CASSYSTGGRGYTF.